Listed below are T cell receptor beta chains from one sample, sequenced in a study of control samples from healthy donors and cancer patients. The repertoire was sequenced with immunoSEQ multiplex PCR; TCRdb's copy has only in-frame clones and lacks some. The table includes 180,000 or so clones, 91% detected once. Material for sequencing was blood. These receptors were obtained from a woman aged 25 to 39 in good health. Both conserved end residues are part of each CDR3. A D gene is named only where the DNA matches it firmly.

TRBV2	NA	TRBJ1-5	CASSEGVTSNQPQHF
TRBV25-1	NA	TRBJ2-1	CASSENDNEQFF
TRBV5-6	NA	TRBJ1-4	CASSPEGANEKLFF
TRBV12-3/TRBV12-4	NA	TRBJ2-1	CASSLAQDYEQFF
TRBV29-1	TRBD1	TRBJ2-7	CSVGQGAGEQYF
TRBV29-1	TRBD1	TRBJ1-1	CSVGPGGTTEAFF
TRBV12-5	NA	TRBJ1-5	CASGLGQVQPQHF
TRBV19	TRBD2	TRBJ2-3	CASSKKTSGRDTQYF
TRBV28	NA	TRBJ1-2	CASSLTPYGYTF
TRBV6-5	NA	TRBJ2-1	CASKLNEQFF
TRBV13	TRBD2	TRBJ2-7	CASSPRLAGGGYEQYF
TRBV19	TRBD1	TRBJ1-1	CASMRTGMNTEAFF
TRBV2	NA	TRBJ1-6	CASSGTGMRNNSPLHF
TRBV10-3	NA	TRBJ1-2	CAISESVANYGYTF
TRBV7-3	NA	TRBJ1-1	CASGRSANTEAFF
TRBV10-2	TRBD2	TRBJ2-3	CASSGEGTDTQYF
TRBV12-3/TRBV12-4	NA	TRBJ1-1	CASSWGNTEAFF
TRBV5-6	TRBD1	TRBJ1-1	CASSLRQGEAFF
TRBV27	NA	TRBJ1-5	CASSLWVDQPQHF
TRBV7-8	TRBD1	TRBJ2-7	CASSPPGQGFYEQYF
TRBV7-6	TRBD2	TRBJ2-2	CASSSTTGTSGTGELFF
TRBV28	NA	TRBJ2-3	CASSDQSTDTQYF
TRBV27	NA	TRBJ2-2	CASSDYTGELFF
TRBV2	NA	TRBJ2-1	CASKDSTIYNEQFF
TRBV7-3	NA	TRBJ2-7	CASSFVGSDSEQYF
TRBV28	TRBD1	TRBJ2-7	CASSSGTGGKGEQYF
TRBV5-1	NA	TRBJ2-3	CASSPGADTQYF
TRBV5-1	NA	TRBJ1-1	CASSRDGMNTEAFF
TRBV9	TRBD1	TRBJ2-2	CASSVGAGGGGELFF
TRBV11-2	TRBD1	TRBJ1-4	CASADRVGKLFF
TRBV6-1	TRBD1	TRBJ1-2	CASSEAMHRGRVYGYTF
TRBV11-2	NA	TRBJ1-1	CASSLTGTEAFF
TRBV2	TRBD1	TRBJ2-5	CASSLTGPETQYF
TRBV4-2	TRBD1	TRBJ1-1	CASSHLGQGGSEAFF
TRBV5-1	NA	TRBJ1-3	CASSLGATGNTIYF